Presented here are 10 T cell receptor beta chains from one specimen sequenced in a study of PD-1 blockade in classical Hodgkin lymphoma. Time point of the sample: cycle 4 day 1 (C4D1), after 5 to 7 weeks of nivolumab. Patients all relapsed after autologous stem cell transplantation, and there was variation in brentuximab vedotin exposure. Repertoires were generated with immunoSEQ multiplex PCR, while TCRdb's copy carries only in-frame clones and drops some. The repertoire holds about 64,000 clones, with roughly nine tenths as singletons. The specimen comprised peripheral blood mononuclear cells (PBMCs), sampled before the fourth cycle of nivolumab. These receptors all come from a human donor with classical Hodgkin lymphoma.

DNA of the CDR3: TGTGCCAGCAGCTTGGCGCCGGGAAACACCATATATTTT. Protein: CASSLAPGNTIYF. The chain recombines TRBV5-6 with TRBJ1-3; D unclear. Per the germline V gene, CDR1 is SGHDT and CDR2 is YYEEEE. This CDR3 is built from 13 residues. The V end was cut by 0 bases, the J end by 4 bases, with 5 bases between.

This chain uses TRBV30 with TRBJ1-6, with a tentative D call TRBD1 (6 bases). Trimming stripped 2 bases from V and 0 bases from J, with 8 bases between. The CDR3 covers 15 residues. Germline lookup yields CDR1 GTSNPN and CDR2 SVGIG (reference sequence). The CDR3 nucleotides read TGTGCCTGGAGTCTGGACAGCTCCTATAATTCACCCCTCCACTTT. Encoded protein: CAWSLDSSYNSPLHF.

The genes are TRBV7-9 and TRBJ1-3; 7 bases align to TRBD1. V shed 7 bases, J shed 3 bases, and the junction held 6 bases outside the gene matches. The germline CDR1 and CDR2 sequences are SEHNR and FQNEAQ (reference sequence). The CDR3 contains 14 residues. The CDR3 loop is CASNDQGGGNTIYF. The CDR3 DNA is TGTGCCAGCAACGATCAGGGGGGTGGAAACACCATATATTTT.

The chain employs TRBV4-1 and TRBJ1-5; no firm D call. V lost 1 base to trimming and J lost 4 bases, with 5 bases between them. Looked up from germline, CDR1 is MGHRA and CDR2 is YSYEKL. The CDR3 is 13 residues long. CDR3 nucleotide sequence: TGCGCCAGCAGCCAAGGAGAAAATCAGCCCCAGCATTTT. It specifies CASSQGENQPQHF.

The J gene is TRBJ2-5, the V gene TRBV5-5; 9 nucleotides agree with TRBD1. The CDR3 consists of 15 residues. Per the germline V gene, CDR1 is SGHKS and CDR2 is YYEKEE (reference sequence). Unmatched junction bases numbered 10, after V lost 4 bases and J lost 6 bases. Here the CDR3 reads CASSRTGDSEKTQYF. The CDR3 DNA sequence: TGTGCCAGCAGCCGGACAGGGGACTCAGAGAAGACCCAGTACTTC.

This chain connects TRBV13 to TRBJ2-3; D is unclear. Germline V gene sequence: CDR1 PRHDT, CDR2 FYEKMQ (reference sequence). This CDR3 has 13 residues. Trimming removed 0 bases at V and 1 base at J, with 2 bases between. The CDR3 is CASSLGGTDTQYF. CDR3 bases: TGTGCCAGCAGCTTAGGGGGCACAGATACGCAGTATTTT.

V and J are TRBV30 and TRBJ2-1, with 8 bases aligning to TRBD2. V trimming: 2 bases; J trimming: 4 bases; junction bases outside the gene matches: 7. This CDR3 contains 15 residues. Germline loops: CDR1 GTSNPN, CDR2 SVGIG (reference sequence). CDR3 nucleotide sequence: TGTGCCTGGAGTCTTACAGCGGGGGTTTACAATGAGCAGTTCTTC. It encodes CAWSLTAGVYNEQFF.

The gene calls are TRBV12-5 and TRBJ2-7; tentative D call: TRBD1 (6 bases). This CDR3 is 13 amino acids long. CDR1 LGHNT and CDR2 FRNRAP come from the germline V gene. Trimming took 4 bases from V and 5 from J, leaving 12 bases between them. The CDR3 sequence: CASGSNREHEQYF. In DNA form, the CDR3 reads TGTGCTAGTGGTTCTAACAGGGAACACGAGCAGTACTTC.

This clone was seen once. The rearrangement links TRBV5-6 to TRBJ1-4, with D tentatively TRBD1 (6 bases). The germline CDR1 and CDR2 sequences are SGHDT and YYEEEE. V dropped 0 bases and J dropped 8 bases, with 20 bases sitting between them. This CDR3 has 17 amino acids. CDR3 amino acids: CASSLDGGAWGGEKLFF. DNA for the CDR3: TGTGCCAGCAGCTTGGACGGGGGCGCCTGGGGAGGCGAAAAACTGTTTTTT.

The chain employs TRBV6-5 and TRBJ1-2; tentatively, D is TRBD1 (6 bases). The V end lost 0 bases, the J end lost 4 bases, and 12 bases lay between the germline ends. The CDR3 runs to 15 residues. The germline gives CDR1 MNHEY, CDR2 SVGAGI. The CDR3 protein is CASSYSGTRFYGYTF. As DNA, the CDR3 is TGTGCCAGCAGTTACTCGGGGACACGCTTCTATGGCTACACCTTC.